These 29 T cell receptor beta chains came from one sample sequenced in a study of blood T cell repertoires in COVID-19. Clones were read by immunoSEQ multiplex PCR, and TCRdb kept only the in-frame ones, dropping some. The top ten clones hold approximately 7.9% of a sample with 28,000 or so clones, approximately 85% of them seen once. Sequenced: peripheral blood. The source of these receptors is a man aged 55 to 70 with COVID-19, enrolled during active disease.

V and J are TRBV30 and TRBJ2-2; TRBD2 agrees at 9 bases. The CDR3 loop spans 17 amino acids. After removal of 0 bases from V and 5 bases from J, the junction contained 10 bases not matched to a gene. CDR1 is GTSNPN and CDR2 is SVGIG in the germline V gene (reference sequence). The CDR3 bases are TGTGCCTGGAGTGTACAAGCGGGAGGACGGGTTACCGGGGAGCTGTTTTTT. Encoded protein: CAWSVQAGGRVTGELFF. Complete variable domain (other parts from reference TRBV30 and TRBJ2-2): SQTIHQWPATLVQPVGSPLSLECTVEGTSNPNLYWYRQAAGRGLQLLFYSVGIGQISSEVPQNLSASRPQDRQFILSSKKLLLSDSGFYLCAWSVQAGGRVTGELFFGEGSRLTVL.

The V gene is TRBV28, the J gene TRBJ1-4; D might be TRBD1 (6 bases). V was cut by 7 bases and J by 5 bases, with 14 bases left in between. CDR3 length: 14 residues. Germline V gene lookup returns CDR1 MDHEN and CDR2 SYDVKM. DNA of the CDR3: TGTGCCAGCACCCCACAGGGAGAGAATGAAAAACTGTTTTTT. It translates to CASTPQGENEKLFF.

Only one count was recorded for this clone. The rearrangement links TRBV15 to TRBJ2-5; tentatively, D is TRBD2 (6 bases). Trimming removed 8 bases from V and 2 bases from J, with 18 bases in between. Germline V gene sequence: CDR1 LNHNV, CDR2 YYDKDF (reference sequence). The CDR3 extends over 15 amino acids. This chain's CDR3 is CATERERGGQETQYF. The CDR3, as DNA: TGTGCCACCGAGAGGGAACGGGGAGGACAAGAGACCCAGTACTTC.

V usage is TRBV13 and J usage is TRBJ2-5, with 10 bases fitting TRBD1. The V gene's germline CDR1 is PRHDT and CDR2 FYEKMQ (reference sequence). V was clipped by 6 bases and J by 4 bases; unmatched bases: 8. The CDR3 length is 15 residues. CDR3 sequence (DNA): TGTGCCAGCAGACGAGGACAGGGGGTTCGAGAGACCCAGTACTTC. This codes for CASRRGQGVRETQYF.

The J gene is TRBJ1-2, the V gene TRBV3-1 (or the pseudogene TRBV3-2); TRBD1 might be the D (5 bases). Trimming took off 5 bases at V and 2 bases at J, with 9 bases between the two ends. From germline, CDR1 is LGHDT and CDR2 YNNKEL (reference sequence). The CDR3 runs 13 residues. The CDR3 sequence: CASSSQGNYGYTF. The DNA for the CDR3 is TGTGCCAGCAGCTCCCAGGGAAACTATGGCTACACCTTC.

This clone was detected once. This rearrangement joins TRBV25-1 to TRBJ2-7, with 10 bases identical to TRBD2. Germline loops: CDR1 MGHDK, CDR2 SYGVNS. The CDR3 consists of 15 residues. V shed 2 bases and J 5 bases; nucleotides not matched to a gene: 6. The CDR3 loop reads CASSEGSSGSHEQYF. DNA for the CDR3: TGTGCCAGCAGTGAAGGGTCTAGCGGGAGCCACGAGCAGTACTTC.

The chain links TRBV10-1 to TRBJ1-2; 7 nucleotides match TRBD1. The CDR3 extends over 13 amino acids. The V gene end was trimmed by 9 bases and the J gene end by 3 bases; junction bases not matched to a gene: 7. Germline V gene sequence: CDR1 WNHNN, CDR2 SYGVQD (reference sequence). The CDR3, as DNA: TGCGCCAGTTCGACAGGGATTGACTATGGCTACACCTTC. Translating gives CASSTGIDYGYTF.

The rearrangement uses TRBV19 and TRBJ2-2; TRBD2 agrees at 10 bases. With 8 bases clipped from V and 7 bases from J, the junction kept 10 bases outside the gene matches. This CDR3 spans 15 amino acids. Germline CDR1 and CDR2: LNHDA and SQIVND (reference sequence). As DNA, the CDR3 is TGTGCCAGTGAGGGGATAGCGGGAGGTCGCGGGGAGCTGTTTTTT. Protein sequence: CASEGIAGGRGELFF.

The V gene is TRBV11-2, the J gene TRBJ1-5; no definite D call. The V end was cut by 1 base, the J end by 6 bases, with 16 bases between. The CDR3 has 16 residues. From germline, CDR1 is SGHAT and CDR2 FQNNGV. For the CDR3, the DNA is TGTGCCAGCAGCTTAGGCCCCGGGAACGGAGGTCAGCCCCAGCATTTT. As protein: CASSLGPGNGGQPQHF.

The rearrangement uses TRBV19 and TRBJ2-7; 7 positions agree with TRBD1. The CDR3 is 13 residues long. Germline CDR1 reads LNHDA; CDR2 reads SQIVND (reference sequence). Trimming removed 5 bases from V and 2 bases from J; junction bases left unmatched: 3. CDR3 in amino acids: CASSLTGAYEQYF. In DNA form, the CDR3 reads TGTGCCAGTAGTTTAACAGGGGCCTACGAGCAGTACTTC.

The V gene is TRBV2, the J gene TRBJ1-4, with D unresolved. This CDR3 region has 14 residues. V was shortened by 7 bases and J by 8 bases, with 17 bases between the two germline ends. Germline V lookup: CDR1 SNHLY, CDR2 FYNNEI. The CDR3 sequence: CASKPDPTGEKLFF. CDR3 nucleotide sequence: TGTGCCAGCAAACCAGACCCAACGGGGGAAAAACTGTTTTTT. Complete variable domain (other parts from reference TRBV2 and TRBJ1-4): EPEVTQTPSHQVTQMGQEVILRCVPISNHLYFYWYRQILGQKVEFLVSFYNNEISEKSEIFDDQFSVERPDGSNFTLKIRSTKLEDSAMYFCASKPDPTGEKLFFGSGTQLSVL.

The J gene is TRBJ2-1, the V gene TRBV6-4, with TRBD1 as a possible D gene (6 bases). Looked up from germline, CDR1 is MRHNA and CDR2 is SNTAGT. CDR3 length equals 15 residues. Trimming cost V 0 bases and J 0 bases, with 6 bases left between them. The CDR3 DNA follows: TGTGCCAGCAGTGACTCGGACAGCTCCTACAATGAGCAGTTCTTC. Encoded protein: CASSDSDSSYNEQFF.

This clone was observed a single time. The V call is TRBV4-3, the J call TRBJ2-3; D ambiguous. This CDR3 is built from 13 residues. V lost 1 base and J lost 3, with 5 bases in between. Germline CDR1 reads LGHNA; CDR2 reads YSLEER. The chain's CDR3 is CASSQGATDTQYF. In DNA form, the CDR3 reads TGCGCCAGCAGCCAAGGTGCGACAGATACGCAGTATTTT.

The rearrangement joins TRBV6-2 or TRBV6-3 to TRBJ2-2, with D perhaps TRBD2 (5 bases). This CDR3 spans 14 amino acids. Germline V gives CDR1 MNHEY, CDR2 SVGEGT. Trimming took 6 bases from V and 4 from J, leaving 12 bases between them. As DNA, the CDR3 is TGTGCCAGCAGCTTAACTAGTATCACCGGGGAGCTGTTTTTT. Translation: CASSLTSITGELFF.

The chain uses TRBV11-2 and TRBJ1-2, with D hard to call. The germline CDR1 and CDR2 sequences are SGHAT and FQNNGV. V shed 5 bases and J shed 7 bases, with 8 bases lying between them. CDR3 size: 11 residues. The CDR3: CASSIGLGYTF. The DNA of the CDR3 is TGTGCCAGCAGCATAGGGCTTGGCTACACCTTC. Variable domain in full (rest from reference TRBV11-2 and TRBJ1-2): EAGVAQSPRYKIIEKRQSVAFWCNPISGHATLYWYQQILGQGPKLLIQFQNNGVVDDSQLPKDRFSAERLKGVDSTLKIQPAKLEDSAVYLCASSIGLGYTFGSGTRLTVV.

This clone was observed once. The chain's CDR3 is CASSLVRDKLYEQYF. The CDR3 nucleotides are TGTGCCAGCAGCCTGGTCCGGGACAAACTCTACGAGCAGTACTTC. The V call is TRBV27, the J call TRBJ2-7; a weak D match, TRBD1 (6 bases). There are 15 residues in the CDR3. V was cut by 6 bases and J by 3 bases, with 18 bases left in between. Germline V lookup: CDR1 MNHEY, CDR2 SMNVEV (reference sequence).

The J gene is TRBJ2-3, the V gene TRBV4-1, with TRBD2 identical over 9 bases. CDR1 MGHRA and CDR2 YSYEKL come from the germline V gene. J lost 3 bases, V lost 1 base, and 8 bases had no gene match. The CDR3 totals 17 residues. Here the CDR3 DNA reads TGCGCCAGCAGCCAAGGTCCTAGCGGGGCAGCAACAGATACGCAGTATTTT. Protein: CASSQGPSGAATDTQYF.

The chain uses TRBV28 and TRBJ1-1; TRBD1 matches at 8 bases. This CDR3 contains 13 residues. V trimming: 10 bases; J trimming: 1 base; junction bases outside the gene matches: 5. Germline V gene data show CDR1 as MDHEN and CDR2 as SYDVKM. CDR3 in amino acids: CATGTGGNTEAFF. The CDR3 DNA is TGTGCCACCGGGACAGGTGGGAACACTGAAGCTTTCTTT.

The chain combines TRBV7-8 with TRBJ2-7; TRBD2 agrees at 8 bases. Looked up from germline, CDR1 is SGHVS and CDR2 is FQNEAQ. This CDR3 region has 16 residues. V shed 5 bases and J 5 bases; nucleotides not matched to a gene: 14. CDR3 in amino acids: CASSRLSGSVNHEQYF. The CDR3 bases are TGTGCCAGCAGCCGACTCAGCGGGAGCGTTAACCACGAGCAGTACTTC.

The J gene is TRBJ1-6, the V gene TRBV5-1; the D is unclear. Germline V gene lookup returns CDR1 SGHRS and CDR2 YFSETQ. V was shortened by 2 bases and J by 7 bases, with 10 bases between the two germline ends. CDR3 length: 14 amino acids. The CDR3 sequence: CASSFTSGNSPLHF. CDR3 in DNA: TGCGCCAGCAGCTTCACTAGCGGAAATTCACCCCTCCACTTT.

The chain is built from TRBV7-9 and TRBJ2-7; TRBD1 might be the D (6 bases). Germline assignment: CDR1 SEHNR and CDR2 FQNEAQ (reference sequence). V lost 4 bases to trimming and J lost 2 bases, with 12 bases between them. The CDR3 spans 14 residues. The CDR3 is CASSSNRDTYEQYF. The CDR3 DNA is TGTGCCAGCAGCTCCAATAGGGACACCTACGAGCAGTACTTC.

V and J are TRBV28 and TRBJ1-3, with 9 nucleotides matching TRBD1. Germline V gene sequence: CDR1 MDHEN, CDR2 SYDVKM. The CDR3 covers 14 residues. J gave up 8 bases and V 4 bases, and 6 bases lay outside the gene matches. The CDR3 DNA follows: TGTGCCAGCAGTTACGCCGGGACAGGGCACACCATATATTTT. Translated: CASSYAGTGHTIYF.

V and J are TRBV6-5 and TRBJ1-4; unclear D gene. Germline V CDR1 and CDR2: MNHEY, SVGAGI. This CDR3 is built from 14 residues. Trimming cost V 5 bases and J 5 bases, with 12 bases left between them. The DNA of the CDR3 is TGTGCCAGCAGTATCAGACAAGAGAATGAAAAACTGTTTTTT. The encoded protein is CASSIRQENEKLFF.

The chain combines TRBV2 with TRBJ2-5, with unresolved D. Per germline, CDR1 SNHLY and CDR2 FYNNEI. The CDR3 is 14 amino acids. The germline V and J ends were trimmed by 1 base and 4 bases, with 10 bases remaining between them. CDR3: CASSEGQRRETQYF. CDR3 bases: TGTGCCAGCAGTGAAGGGCAACGCCGAGAGACCCAGTACTTC.

In DNA, the CDR3 is TGTGCCAGTAGTATATGGGCGAACGGCGCTGAAGCTTTCTTT. It translates to CASSIWANGAEAFF. The V and J genes are TRBV19 and TRBJ1-1, with D hard to call. The CDR3 has 14 amino acids. CDR1 LNHDA and CDR2 SQIVND come from the germline V gene (reference sequence). With 2 bases removed from V and 6 bases from J, the gap between germline ends came to 13 bases.

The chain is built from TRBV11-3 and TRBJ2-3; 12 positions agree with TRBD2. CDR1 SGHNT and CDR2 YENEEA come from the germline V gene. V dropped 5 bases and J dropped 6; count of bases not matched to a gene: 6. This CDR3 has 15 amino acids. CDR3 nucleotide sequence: TGTGCCAGCAGCCTACTAGCGGGAGGTAGTGATACGCAGTATTTT. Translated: CASSLLAGGSDTQYF. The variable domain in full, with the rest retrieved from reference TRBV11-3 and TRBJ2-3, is EAGVVQSPRYKIIEKKQPVAFWCNPISGHNTLYWYLQNLGQGPELLIRYENEEAVDDSQLPKDRFSAERLKGVDSTLKIQPAELGDSAVYLCASSLLAGGSDTQYFGPGTRLTVL.

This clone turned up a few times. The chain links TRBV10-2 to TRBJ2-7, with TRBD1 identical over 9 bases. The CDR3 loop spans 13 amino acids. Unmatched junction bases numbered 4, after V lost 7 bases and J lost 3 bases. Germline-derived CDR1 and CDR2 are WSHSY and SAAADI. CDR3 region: CASKRGQGYEQYF. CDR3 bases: TGCGCCAGCAAGAGGGGACAGGGCTACGAGCAGTACTTC.

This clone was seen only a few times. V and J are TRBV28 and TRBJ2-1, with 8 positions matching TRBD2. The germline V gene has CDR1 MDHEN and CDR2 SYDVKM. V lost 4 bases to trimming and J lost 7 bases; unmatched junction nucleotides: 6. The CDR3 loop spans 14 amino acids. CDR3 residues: CASSWSGRGNEQFF. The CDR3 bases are TGTGCCAGCAGTTGGAGCGGGAGAGGGAATGAGCAGTTCTTC.

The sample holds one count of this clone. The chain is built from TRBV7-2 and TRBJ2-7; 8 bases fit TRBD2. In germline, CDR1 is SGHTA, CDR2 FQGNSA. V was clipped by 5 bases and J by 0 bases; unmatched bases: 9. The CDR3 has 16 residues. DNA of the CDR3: TGTGCCAGCAGCCCTGGTGGCGGGAGGTCCTCCTACGAGCAGTACTTC. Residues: CASSPGGGRSSYEQYF.